Sequencing of this T cell receptor beta chain was carried out in a study of shared clonotypes between healthy human individuals. Study observations and caveats: Larger estimated richness was generally seen in naive subsets than in memory subsets. Rarefaction revealed incomplete sorted-subset sequencing despite large depth.

The CDR3 contains 13 residues. V shed 5 bases and J shed 2 bases, with 8 bases lying between them. The germline CDR1 and CDR2 sequences are SGDLS and YYNGEE. In the case of this clone: Its matching antigen is unknown.

This table comes from immunoSEQ multiplex PCR, and its TCRdb copy is limited to in-frame clones, with some not included. The data hold around 1.1 million clones, with around 78% observed a single time. The chain is built from TRBV9 and TRBJ2-1; tentative D call: TRBD1 (5 bases). The source is a man aged 18 to 30 in good health. Some clones in this sample may be carry-over from other donors' samples. Sequenced sample: memory CD4+ T cells from PBMCs. Subset: CD45RA-negative fraction. CDR3 loop: CASRGQAYNEQFF. The CDR3 bases are TGTGCCAGCAGGGGGCAGGCCTACAATGAGCAGTTCTTC. Drawing the rest from reference TRBV9 and TRBJ2-1, the complete variable domain is DSGVTQTPKHLITATGQRVTLRCSPRSGDLSVYWYQQSLDQGLQFLIQYYNGEERAKGNILERFSAQQFPDLHSELNLSSLELGDSALYFCASRGQAYNEQFFGPGTRLTVL.